These 21 T cell receptor beta chains share one sample of origin, sequenced in a study of circulating CD8 cells and anti-PD-1 response in melanoma. Sorting of live CD3+CD8+TCRalphabeta+ cells by PD-1 and/or TIGIT gave four subsets. TCR libraries were prepared from about 16 ng of total RNA with the QIAseq Immune Repertoire TCR panel. One entry per CDR3 protein results from TCRdb running MiXCR on the reads. The table records about 2,000 distinct CDR3 sequences, 6.5% to 8.5% of them present only once. Sequences were derived from CD8+ T cells from PBMCs, sampled at baseline or after one month of anti-PD-1 therapy (not recorded which). The receptors were sampled from a human donor with melanoma.

Sample share makes this clonotype medium-sized. V and J are TRBV12-3 or TRBV12-4 and TRBJ2-2, with D unresolved. The V and J ends lost 1 base and 5 bases respectively, with 5 bases between them. The CDR3 runs to 13 residues. The CDR3 loop reads CASSLVWTGELFF. CDR3 bases: TGTGCCAGCAGTTTAGTTTGGACCGGGGAGCTGTTTTTT.

This clonotype was detected a few times. This sequence joins TRBV29-1 and TRBJ2-1; possibly TRBD2 for D (6 bases). CDR1 is SQVTM and CDR2 is ANQGSEA in the germline V gene. V was cut by 4 bases and J by 6 bases, with 13 bases left in between. The CDR3 is 13 amino acids. The CDR3 spells CSVAGDSSNEQFF. DNA of the CDR3: TGCAGCGTTGCGGGGGATTCGAGCAATGAGCAGTTCTTC.

This clonotype is deemed medium-sized (0.01 to 0.1%). The CDR3, as DNA: TGCAGTGCCCGTTCTACAAATTACAATGAGCAGTTCTTC. Its translation: CSARSTNYNEQFF. The chain couples TRBV20-1 to TRBJ2-1; no reliable D call. Trimming took off 6 bases at V and 4 bases at J, with 13 bases between the two ends. The CDR3 length is 13 residues. Germline-derived CDR1 and CDR2 are DFQATT and SNEGSKA (reference sequence).

By sample share, this clonotype is medium-sized. The rearrangement uses TRBV25-1 and TRBJ2-1; 10 bases match TRBD2. V dropped 6 bases and J dropped 4; count of bases not matched to a gene: 3. This CDR3 comprises 14 residues. The germline CDR1 and CDR2 sequences are MGHDK and SYGVNS. CDR3 DNA: TGTGCCAGCAGCCTAGCGGGAGAGTACAATGAGCAGTTCTTC. Its translation: CASSLAGEYNEQFF.

This clonotype counts as medium-sized. The chain combines TRBV28 with TRBJ1-5, with 11 bases that match TRBD1. CDR3 length: 15 residues. Germline trimming cut 6 bases from V and 5 bases from J; bases unmatched to any gene: 6. Germline V gene data show CDR1 as MDHEN and CDR2 as SYDVKM. CDR3 in amino acids: CASSWDRGSDQPQHF. In DNA form, the CDR3 reads TGTGCCAGCAGCTGGGACAGGGGGTCGGATCAGCCCCAGCATTTT.

This clonotype is deemed large. The genes are TRBV7-3 and TRBJ1-4; D call uncertain. Germline loops: CDR1 SGHTA, CDR2 FQGTGA. The CDR3 is 15 amino acids. Trimming took off 5 bases at V and 2 bases at J, with 12 bases between the two ends. The CDR3 loop is CASSTHRATNEKLFF. Written as DNA, the CDR3 is TGTGCCAGCAGCACCCACAGAGCGACTAATGAAAAACTGTTTTTT.

This clonotype is medium-sized. This chain links TRBV12-5 with TRBJ1-5; TRBD1 matches at 7 bases. The CDR3 contains 12 residues. The germline V gene has CDR1 LGHNT and CDR2 FRNRAP. V lost 7 bases to trimming and J lost 13 bases; unmatched junction nucleotides: 10. The CDR3 nucleotides read TGTGCTAGTGCCCTCGGACAGGCCTTGCAGCATTTT. Its translation is CASALGQALQHF.

The chain employs TRBV28 and TRBJ2-3, with 7 bases that match TRBD1. The CDR3 extends over 18 amino acids. Germline V gene lookup returns CDR1 MDHEN and CDR2 SYDVKM. With V trimmed by 3 bases and J by 8 bases, 20 bases remained unmatched. The CDR3 nucleotides read TGTGCCAGCAGTTTTGTTCCCGCCCGGGACAGTGCGTTTGCTACGCAGTATTTT. Translation gives CASSFVPARDSAFATQYF.

This clonotype is deemed medium-sized. The chain has TRBV7-3 and TRBJ2-2; 13 bases line up with TRBD2. The germline CDR1 and CDR2 sequences are SGHTA and FQGTGA. J gave up 3 bases and V 5 bases, and 9 bases lay outside the gene matches. The CDR3 is 18 amino acids. The CDR3 sequence: CASSPRTSGSFYTGELFF. The CDR3 DNA reads TGTGCCAGCAGCCCCAGGACTAGCGGGAGTTTCTACACCGGGGAGCTGTTTTTT.

This clonotype is classed as medium-sized. The V gene is TRBV27, the J gene TRBJ2-5; 10 bases match TRBD2. Germline loops: CDR1 MNHEY, CDR2 SMNVEV (reference sequence). CDR3 length: 15 residues. Trimming took 5 bases from V and 6 from J; bases not matched to a gene: 9. CDR3 amino acids: CASSPSGGARKTQYF. CDR3 DNA: TGTGCCAGCAGTCCCAGCGGGGGGGCCAGGAAGACCCAGTACTTC.

This clonotype is labeled medium-sized. The chain is built from TRBV7-9 and TRBJ2-7; no clear D gene. Germline-derived CDR1 and CDR2 are SEHNR and FQNEAQ (reference sequence). The CDR3 sequence is 12 residues long. The V end lost 4 bases, the J end lost 5 bases, and 9 bases lay between the germline ends. CDR3 DNA: TGTGCCAGCAGCTCGAGTCGAGACGAGCAGTACTTC. Protein: CASSSSRDEQYF.

This clonotype is medium-sized within its sample. V is TRBV28 and J is TRBJ2-7, with D possibly TRBD2 on 6 matching bases. This CDR3 comprises 14 residues. Trimming took 5 bases from V and 6 from J, leaving 17 bases between them. Germline assignment: CDR1 MDHEN and CDR2 SYDVKM. DNA for the CDR3: TGTGCCAGCAGTACGACTAGTAGGGCTCCCGAGCAGTACTTC. Translated, it gives CASSTTSRAPEQYF.

By proportion, this clonotype is medium-sized. The rearrangement uses TRBV20-1 and TRBJ2-7; 8 bases map to TRBD2. V shed 5 bases and J 2 bases; nucleotides not matched to a gene: 8. CDR1 is DFQATT and CDR2 is SNEGSKA in the germline V gene (reference sequence). This CDR3 has 14 amino acids. CDR3 in DNA: TGCAGTGCTGGAAAGCTAGCGGGCGCCTACGAGCAGTACTTC. Amino acid sequence: CSAGKLAGAYEQYF.

This chain uses TRBV27 with TRBJ1-6, with TRBD1 identical over 9 bases. J lost 6 bases, V lost 5 bases, and 17 bases had no gene match. The CDR3 covers 19 residues. CDR1 MNHEY and CDR2 SMNVEV come from the germline V gene (reference sequence). The CDR3 nucleotides are TGTGCCAGCAGTCCCGGGACAGGGAGCGACCCCACTAGTAATTCACCCCTCCACTTT. Amino acids: CASSPGTGSDPTSNSPLHF.

Of note for this clonotype: One end of the junction does not line up with germline, which may come from a read error. The chain uses TRBV27 and TRBJ2-4; TRBD2 matches at 13 bases. Looked up from germline, CDR1 is MNHEY and CDR2 is SMNVEV (reference sequence). CDR3 length: 18 residues. This CDR3 is CASSFWTSGGHDKNIQYF. CDR3 nucleotides: TGCGCCAGCAGTTTCTGGACTAGCGGGGGACATGACAAAAACATTCAGTACTTC.

By its share, this clonotype is medium-sized. J is TRBJ2-1 and V is TRBV27; D might be TRBD2 (6 bases). V was pared by 5 bases and J by 7 bases, with 21 bases between. Germline CDR1 and CDR2: MNHEY and SMNVEV (reference sequence). This CDR3 comprises 16 residues. Written as DNA, the CDR3 is TGTGCCAGCAGTCCATATGCCGGGACTCTAGGGAATGAGCAGTTCTTC. Its translation: CASSPYAGTLGNEQFF.

This clonotype has only a few counts. This rearrangement joins TRBV10-3 to TRBJ2-7, with D possibly being TRBD1 (6 bases). Germline values: CDR1 ENHRY, CDR2 SYGVKD. Trimming stripped 2 bases from V and 4 bases from J, with 15 bases between. The CDR3 totals 15 residues. The CDR3, as DNA: TGTGCCATCAGTGAGCCCCCCTCGACAGGATACGAGCAGTACTTC. The encoded protein is CAISEPPSTGYEQYF.

In this sample, this clonotype is medium-sized. The J gene is TRBJ2-3, the V gene TRBV27; the D is unclear. The germline CDR1 and CDR2 sequences are MNHEY and SMNVEV (reference sequence). Trimming cost V 4 bases and J 5 bases, with 13 bases left between them. The CDR3 totals 14 residues. CDR3 loop: CASSSSPLRDTQYF. DNA of the CDR3: TGTGCCAGCAGTTCAAGCCCCCTAAGAGATACGCAGTATTTT.

This clonotype is medium-sized by share. The chain uses TRBV25-1 and TRBJ1-2, with unresolved D. The V and J ends lost 1 base and 6 bases respectively, with 6 bases between them. This CDR3 has 12 amino acids. Per the germline V gene, CDR1 is MGHDK and CDR2 is SYGVNS. CDR3 DNA sequence: TGTGCCAGCAGTGAATCCTGGGATGGCTACACCTTC. It codes for CASSESWDGYTF.

This clonotype is medium-sized within its sample. The chain joins TRBV28 to TRBJ2-1; 8 bases are shared with TRBD1. V trimming: 6 bases; J trimming: 6 bases; junction bases outside the gene matches: 4. The length of the CDR3 is 13 residues. Germline loops: CDR1 MDHEN, CDR2 SYDVKM. The CDR3 sequence is CASRDRAFNEQFF. DNA of the CDR3: TGTGCCAGCAGGGACAGGGCGTTCAATGAGCAGTTCTTC.

This clonotype is categorized as large. The chain combines TRBV20-1 with TRBJ2-3; TRBD1 matches at 8 bases. Unmatched junction bases numbered 12, after V lost 0 bases and J lost 7 bases. From germline, CDR1 is DFQATT and CDR2 SNEGSKA (reference sequence). The CDR3 contains 16 residues. CDR3 residues: CSARDIVRDRGNTQYF. As DNA, the CDR3 is TGCAGTGCTAGAGATATTGTCCGAGACAGGGGAAATACGCAGTATTTT.